This T cell receptor beta chain was identified in a study of T cell repertoires in cytomegalovirus infection. About the study: CMV epitopes, recently identified HLA-C-restricted and well-studied HLA-B-restricted, were used.

V was shortened by 4 bases and J by 2 bases, with 14 bases between the two germline ends. The CDR3 runs 15 residues. Concerning this clonotype itself: Its antigen is not identified.

MiXCR, run by TCRdb on the reads, gives a single entry per CDR3 protein. Of about 220,000 distinct CDR3 sequences in the sample, 35% to 40% were seen once. Study-level findings and limits: Dominating the ex vivo response were HLA-C-restricted CMV-specific TCR beta clonotypes. Individuals carrying CMV plus the relevant HLA were identified by cumulative frequency of public TCR beta families.

Sequenced material: CD8+ T cells from cultured PBMCs, taken from culture after CMV antigen stimulation. The sequence came from a human donor in good health (CMV status not recorded). Some clones in this sample may be carry-over from other donors' samples. V is TRBV12-3 or TRBV12-4 and J is TRBJ1-1; D may be TRBD1 (5 bases). CDR3 region: CASSYPRQRNTEAFF. The CDR3 DNA follows: TGTGCCAGCAGTTATCCTAGACAGAGAAACACTGAAGCTTTCTTT.